The 18 T cell receptor beta chains reported below all come from one sample, sequenced in a study of shared clonotypes between healthy human individuals. Some clones are missing from TCRdb's copy, which holds only in-frame ones; the method was immunoSEQ multiplex PCR. The sample holds a few million clones, around nine tenths seen once. Sequenced material: naive CD4+ T cells sorted from blood. Described subset: CD45RA+ positively selected. These receptors all come from a man younger than 35 in good health.

This rearrangement joins TRBV7-9 to TRBJ2-3; 9 bases align to TRBD1. With 4 bases clipped from V and 4 bases from J, the junction kept 6 bases outside the gene matches. The germline V gene encodes CDR1 SEHNR and CDR2 FQNEAQ (reference sequence). The CDR3 is 15 residues long. The CDR3 loop reads CASSSRDRAPDTQYF. The CDR3 DNA follows: TGTGCCAGCAGCTCCCGGGACAGGGCCCCAGATACGCAGTATTTT. Complete variable domain (other parts from reference TRBV7-9 and TRBJ2-3): DTGVSQNPRHKITKRGQNVTFRCDPISEHNRLYWYRQTLGQGPEFLTYFQNEAQLEKSRLLSDRFSAERPKGSFSTLEIQRTEQGDSAMYLCASSSRDRAPDTQYFGPGTRLTVL.

This clone was seen once. This sequence joins TRBV5-5 and TRBJ1-4; TRBD1 is a possible D gene (5 bases). Trimming took off 4 bases at V and 8 bases at J, with 15 bases between the two ends. Germline lookup yields CDR1 SGHKS and CDR2 YYEKEE (reference sequence). The CDR3 loop spans 14 amino acids. Written as DNA, the CDR3 is TGTGCCAGCAGCCTGGGGGATGAGGGGGAAAAACTGTTTTTT. Amino acid sequence: CASSLGDEGEKLFF.

This chain uses TRBV18 with TRBJ1-4; D is perhaps TRBD1 (5 bases). There are 14 residues in the CDR3. The V and J ends lost 3 bases and 11 bases respectively, with 16 bases between them. Germline assignment: CDR1 KGHSH and CDR2 LQKENI. CDR3 protein: CASSPADGEGKLFF. The CDR3 coding sequence is TGTGCCAGCTCACCTGCGGACGGAGAGGGGAAACTGTTTTTT.

This clone has a single count. J is TRBJ2-5 and V is TRBV5-1; TRBD2 is a possible D gene (5 bases). This CDR3 has 15 amino acids. The ends were cut back, 4 bases at V and 2 bases at J, with 15 bases in the middle. Germline assignment: CDR1 SGHRS and CDR2 YFSETQ. The CDR3 sequence is CASSPIRGIQETQYF. CDR3 DNA: TGCGCCAGCAGCCCTATACGGGGTATTCAAGAGACCCAGTACTTC. Looking up the rest from reference TRBV5-1 and TRBJ2-5 gives the full variable domain: KAGVTQTPRYLIKTRGQQVTLSCSPISGHRSVSWYQQTPGQGLQFLFEYFSETQRNKGNFPGRFSGRQFSNSRSEMNVSTLELGDSALYLCASSPIRGIQETQYFGPGTRLLVL.

The chain has TRBV29-1 and TRBJ1-1; 8 nucleotides match TRBD1. Trimming took 7 bases from V and 8 from J; bases not matched to a gene: 15. The CDR3 length is 14 residues. Germline CDR1 reads SQVTM; CDR2 reads ANQGSEA. The CDR3: CSGHRRGRGPEAFF. The CDR3 bases are TGCAGCGGACATCGCAGGGGGCGCGGTCCCGAAGCTTTCTTT.

The chain uses TRBV30 and TRBJ2-2; no clear D. The CDR3 extends over 14 amino acids. The V and J ends lost 0 bases and 4 bases respectively, with 9 bases between them. In germline, CDR1 is GTSNPN, CDR2 SVGIG (reference sequence). The CDR3 DNA reads TGTGCCTGGAGTGTAGTGTCAGGCACCGGGGAGCTGTTTTTT. Protein product: CAWSVVSGTGELFF.

The rearrangement uses TRBV30 and TRBJ2-3; 8 nucleotides agree with TRBD2. J gave up 10 bases and V 4 bases, and 16 bases lay outside the gene matches. Per the germline V gene, CDR1 is GTSNPN and CDR2 is SVGIG (reference sequence). This CDR3 has 15 amino acids. CDR3 residues: CAWTLGLAGSRAQYF. The CDR3 nucleotides are TGTGCCTGGACCCTGGGTCTAGCGGGCTCACGGGCGCAGTATTTT.

The chain has TRBV7-6 and TRBJ2-7, with 9 bases lining up with TRBD2. Germline lookup yields CDR1 SGHVS and CDR2 FNYEAQ. The CDR3 totals 16 residues. J gave up 5 bases and V 5 bases, and 13 bases lay outside the gene matches. The CDR3 region is CASSPKLSGSRDEQYF. As DNA, the CDR3 is TGTGCCAGCAGCCCCAAACTTAGCGGGAGTAGGGACGAGCAGTACTTC.

The chain carries TRBV7-8 and TRBJ1-4; a weak D match, TRBD1 (6 bases). The CDR3 runs 15 residues. V was cut by 5 bases and J by 5 bases, with 15 bases left in between. CDR1 and CDR2 (germline): SGHVS, FQNEAQ. The CDR3 loop is CASSPNDRPNEKLFF. For the CDR3, the DNA is TGTGCCAGCAGCCCCAATGACAGGCCGAATGAAAAACTGTTTTTT. The variable domain in full, completed from reference TRBV7-8 and TRBJ1-4, reads GAGVSQSPRYKVAKRGQDVALRCDPISGHVSLFWYQQALGQGPEFLTYFQNEAQLDKSGLPSDRFFAERPEGSVSTLKIQRTQQEDSAVYLCASSPNDRPNEKLFFGSGTQLSVL.

This chain connects TRBV6-5 to TRBJ1-1; D is undetermined. V gave up 0 bases and J gave up 4 bases, with 6 bases separating them. Germline loops: CDR1 MNHEY, CDR2 SVGAGI. This CDR3 is 13 amino acids long. As DNA, the CDR3 is TGTGCCAGCAGTTACTCCCTTTTCACTGAAGCTTTCTTT. The encoded protein is CASSYSLFTEAFF.

The chain employs TRBV19 and TRBJ2-3; D uncertain. This CDR3 comprises 11 residues. Germline CDR1 reads LNHDA; CDR2 reads SQIVND (reference sequence). The germline V and J ends were trimmed by 10 bases and 4 bases, with 9 bases remaining between them. This CDR3 is CATEVADTQYF. CDR3 sequence (DNA): TGTGCCACCGAAGTGGCAGATACGCAGTATTTT. Based on the CDR3 plus reference TRBV19 and TRBJ2-3, the full variable domain is DGGITQSPKYLFRKEGQNVTLSCEQNLNHDAMYWYRQDPGQGLRLIYYSQIVNDFQKGDIAEGYSVSREKKESFPLTVTSAQKNPTAFYLCATEVADTQYFGPGTRLTVL.

The V and J genes are TRBV5-4 and TRBJ2-1; 7 bases align to TRBD2. This CDR3 spans 12 amino acids. V lost 2 bases, J lost 15 bases, and 8 bases stayed unmatched. Per germline, CDR1 SGHNT and CDR2 YYREEE (reference sequence). The CDR3 protein is CASSLPGGRMFF. The CDR3 bases are TGTGCCAGCAGCTTACCGGGAGGAAGGATGTTCTTC.

V and J are TRBV16 and TRBJ2-5, with TRBD2 matching over 9 bases. CDR1 and CDR2 (germline): KGHSY, FQNENV. Germline trimming cut 0 bases from V and 0 bases from J; bases unmatched to any gene: 2. The CDR3 is 16 residues long. The CDR3 DNA is TGTGCCAGCAGCCAATCGGGACTAGCCCACCAAGAGACCCAGTACTTC. Its translation is CASSQSGLAHQETQYF.

This rearrangement joins TRBV5-1 to TRBJ2-3, with 7 bases lining up with TRBD1. The V gene end was trimmed by 4 bases and the J gene end by 4 bases; junction bases not matched to a gene: 3. Germline assignment: CDR1 SGHRS and CDR2 YFSETQ. This CDR3 is built from 13 residues. The CDR3 reads CASSIGTADTQYF. The CDR3 nucleotides are TGCGCCAGCAGCATCGGGACAGCAGATACGCAGTATTTT.

This clone has a handful of counts. This chain connects TRBV4-1 to TRBJ1-5; no reliable D call. Trimming shortened V by 5 bases and J by 8 bases, and 13 bases separated the two germline ends. Germline V lookup: CDR1 MGHRA, CDR2 YSYEKL. This CDR3 is built from 13 residues. The chain's CDR3 is CASSKAAWEPQHF. As DNA, the CDR3 is TGCGCCAGCAGCAAAGCCGCCTGGGAGCCCCAGCATTTT.

This CDR3 is CAISAYSYEQYF. DNA of the CDR3: TGTGCCATCAGCGCTTATTCCTACGAGCAGTACTTC. The chain carries TRBV10-3 and TRBJ2-7; D remains ambiguous. There are 12 residues in the CDR3. Germline V gene lookup returns CDR1 ENHRY and CDR2 SYGVKD. The V end was cut by 6 bases, the J end by 1 base, with 7 bases between.

The chain has TRBV5-1 and TRBJ2-3; D might be TRBD1 or TRBD2, each matching 6 bases. CDR1 and CDR2 from the germline V gene are SGHRS and YFSETQ. This CDR3 comprises 15 residues. Trimming shortened V by 1 base and J by 4 bases, and 13 bases separated the two germline ends. This CDR3 is CASSLRGAVADTQYF. The CDR3 DNA is TGCGCCAGCAGCTTGAGGGGGGCCGTAGCAGATACGCAGTATTTT.

This chain connects TRBV5-4 to TRBJ2-1; D is undetermined. Germline CDR1 reads SGHNT; CDR2 reads YYREEE (reference sequence). The CDR3 runs to 12 residues. The ends were cut back, 5 bases at V and 3 bases at J, with 6 bases in the middle. The CDR3 DNA reads as TGTGCCAGCAGTAGAGACTACAATGAGCAGTTCTTC. Translation gives CASSRDYNEQFF.